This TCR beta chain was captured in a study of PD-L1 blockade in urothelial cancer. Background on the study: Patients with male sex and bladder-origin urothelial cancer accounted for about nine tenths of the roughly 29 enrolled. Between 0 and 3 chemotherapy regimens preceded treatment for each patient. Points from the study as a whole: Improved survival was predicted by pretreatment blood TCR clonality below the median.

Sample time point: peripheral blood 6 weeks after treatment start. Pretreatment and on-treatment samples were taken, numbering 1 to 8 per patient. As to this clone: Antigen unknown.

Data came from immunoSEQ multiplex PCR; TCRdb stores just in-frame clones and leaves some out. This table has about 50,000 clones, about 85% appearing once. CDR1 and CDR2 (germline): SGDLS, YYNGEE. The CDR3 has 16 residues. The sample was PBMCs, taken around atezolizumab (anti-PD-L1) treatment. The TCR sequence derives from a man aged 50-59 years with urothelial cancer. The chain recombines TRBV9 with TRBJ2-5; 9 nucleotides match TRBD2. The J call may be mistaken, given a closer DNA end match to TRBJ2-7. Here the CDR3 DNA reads TGTGCCAGCAGCGTAGCTTCGCGGGGGGGCCGCAACGAGCAGTACTTC. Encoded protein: CASSVASRGGRNEQYF.